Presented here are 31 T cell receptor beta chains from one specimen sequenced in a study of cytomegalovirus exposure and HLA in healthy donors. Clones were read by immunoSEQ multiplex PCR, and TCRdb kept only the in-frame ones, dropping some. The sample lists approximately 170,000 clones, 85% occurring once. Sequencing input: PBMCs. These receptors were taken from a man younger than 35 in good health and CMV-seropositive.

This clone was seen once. CDR3 bases: TGTGCCAGCAGCTGGGACAGGGAACAAAGCACAGATACGCAGTATTTT. Protein: CASSWDREQSTDTQYF. The J gene is TRBJ2-3, the V gene TRBV11-1; TRBD1 matches at 9 bases. The CDR3 spans 16 residues. V shed 4 bases, J shed 0 bases, and the junction held 5 bases outside the gene matches. Germline CDR1 and CDR2: SGHAT and FQDESV (reference sequence).

CDR3 amino acids: CASSSSVGGETQYF. As DNA, the CDR3 is TGCGCCAGCAGCTCGTCAGTGGGGGGTGAGACCCAGTACTTC. This chain links TRBV5-1 with TRBJ2-5, with D possibly being TRBD2 (6 bases). CDR3 size: 14 residues. Germline V gives CDR1 SGHRS, CDR2 YFSETQ. Trimming pared 3 bases from V and 5 bases from J, leaving 14 bases between.

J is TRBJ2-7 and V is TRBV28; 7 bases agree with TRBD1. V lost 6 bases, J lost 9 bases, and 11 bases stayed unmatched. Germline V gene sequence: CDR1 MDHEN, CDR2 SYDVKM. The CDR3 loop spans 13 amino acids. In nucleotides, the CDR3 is TGTGCCAGCAGCCCCGTGGGACAGCTCGGGCAGTACTTC. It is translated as CASSPVGQLGQYF.

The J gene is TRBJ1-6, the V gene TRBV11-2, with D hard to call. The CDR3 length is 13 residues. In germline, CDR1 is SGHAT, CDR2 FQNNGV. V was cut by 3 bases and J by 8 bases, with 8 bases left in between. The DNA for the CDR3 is TGTGCCAGCAGCTTGATCCGGGATTCACCCCTCCACTTT. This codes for CASSLIRDSPLHF.

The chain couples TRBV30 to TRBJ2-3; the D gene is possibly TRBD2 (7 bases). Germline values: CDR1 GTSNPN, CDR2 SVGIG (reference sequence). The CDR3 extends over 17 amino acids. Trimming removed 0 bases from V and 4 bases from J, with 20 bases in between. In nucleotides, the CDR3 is TGTGCCTGGAGTGTACTCCCAAGGGGGGGGAAGGCAGATACGCAGTATTTT. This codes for CAWSVLPRGGKADTQYF.

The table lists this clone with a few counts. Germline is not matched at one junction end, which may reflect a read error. This CDR3 is CASTGQQVF. DNA for the CDR3: TGTGCCAGCACCGGACAGCAGGTCTTT. This chain uses TRBV9 with TRBJ1-1, with D possibly matching TRBD1 (6 bases). The CDR3 has 9 amino acids. Germline V gene sequence: CDR1 SGDLS, CDR2 YYNGEE.

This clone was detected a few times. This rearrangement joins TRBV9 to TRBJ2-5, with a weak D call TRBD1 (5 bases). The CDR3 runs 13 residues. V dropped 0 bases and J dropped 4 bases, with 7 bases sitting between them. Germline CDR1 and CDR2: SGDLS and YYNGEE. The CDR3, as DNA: TGTGCCAGCAGCGTAGAGGGGCGAGAGACCCAGTACTTC. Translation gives CASSVEGRETQYF.

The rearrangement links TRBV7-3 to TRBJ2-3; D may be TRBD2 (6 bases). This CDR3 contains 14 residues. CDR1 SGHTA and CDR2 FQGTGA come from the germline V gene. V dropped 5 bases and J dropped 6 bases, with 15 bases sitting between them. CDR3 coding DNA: TGTGCCAGCAGCGCCAGGGACTCAGGGGATACGCAGTATTTT. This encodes CASSARDSGDTQYF.

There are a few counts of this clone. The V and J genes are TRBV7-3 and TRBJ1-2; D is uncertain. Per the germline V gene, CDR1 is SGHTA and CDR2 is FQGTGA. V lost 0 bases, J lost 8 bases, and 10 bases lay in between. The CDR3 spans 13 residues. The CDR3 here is CASSLTGSEGYTF. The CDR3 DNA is TGTGCCAGCAGCTTAACCGGTAGTGAGGGCTACACCTTC.

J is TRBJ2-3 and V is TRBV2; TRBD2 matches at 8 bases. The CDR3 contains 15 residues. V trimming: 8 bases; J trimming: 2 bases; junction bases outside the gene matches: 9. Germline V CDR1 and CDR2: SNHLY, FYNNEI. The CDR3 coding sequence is TGTGCCAGCTCCCCCGCGGGGGGTACCACAGATACGCAGTATTTT. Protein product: CASSPAGGTTDTQYF. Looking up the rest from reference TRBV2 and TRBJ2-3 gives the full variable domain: EPEVTQTPSHQVTQMGQEVILRCVPISNHLYFYWYRQILGQKVEFLVSFYNNEISEKSEIFDDQFSVERPDGSNFTLKIRSTKLEDSAMYFCASSPAGGTTDTQYFGPGTRLTVL.

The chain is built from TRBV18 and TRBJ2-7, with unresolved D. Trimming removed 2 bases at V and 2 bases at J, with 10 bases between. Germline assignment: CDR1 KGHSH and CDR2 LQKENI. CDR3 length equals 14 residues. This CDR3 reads CASSPTGSPYEQYF. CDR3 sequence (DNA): TGTGCCAGCTCACCAACGGGTTCACCCTACGAGCAGTACTTC.

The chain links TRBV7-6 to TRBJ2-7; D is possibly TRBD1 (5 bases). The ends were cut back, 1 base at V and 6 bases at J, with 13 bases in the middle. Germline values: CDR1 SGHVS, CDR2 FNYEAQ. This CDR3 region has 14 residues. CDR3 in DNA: TGTGCCAGCAGCTTAGAACAGGAAGGGCTCGAGCAGTACTTC. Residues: CASSLEQEGLEQYF.

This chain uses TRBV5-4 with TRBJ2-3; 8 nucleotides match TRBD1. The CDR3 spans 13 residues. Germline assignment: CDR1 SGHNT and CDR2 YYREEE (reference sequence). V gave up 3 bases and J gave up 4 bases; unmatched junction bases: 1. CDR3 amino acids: CASSWTGSDTQYF. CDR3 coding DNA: TGTGCCAGCAGCTGGACAGGGTCAGATACGCAGTATTTT.

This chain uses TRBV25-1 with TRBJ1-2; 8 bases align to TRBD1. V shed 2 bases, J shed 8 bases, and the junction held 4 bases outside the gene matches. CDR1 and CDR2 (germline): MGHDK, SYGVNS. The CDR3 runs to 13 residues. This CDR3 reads CASSERQGSGYTF. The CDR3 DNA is TGTGCCAGCAGTGAAAGACAGGGGTCCGGCTACACCTTC.

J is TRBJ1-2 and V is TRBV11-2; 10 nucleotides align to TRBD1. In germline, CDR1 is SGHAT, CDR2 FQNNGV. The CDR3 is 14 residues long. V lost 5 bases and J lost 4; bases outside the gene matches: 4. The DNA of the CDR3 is TGTGCCAGCAGCCAGGACAGGGGGGCCTATGGCTACACCTTC. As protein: CASSQDRGAYGYTF. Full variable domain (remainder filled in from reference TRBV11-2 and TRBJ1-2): EAGVAQSPRYKIIEKRQSVAFWCNPISGHATLYWYQQILGQGPKLLIQFQNNGVVDDSQLPKDRFSAERLKGVDSTLKIQPAKLEDSAVYLCASSQDRGAYGYTFGSGTRLTVV.

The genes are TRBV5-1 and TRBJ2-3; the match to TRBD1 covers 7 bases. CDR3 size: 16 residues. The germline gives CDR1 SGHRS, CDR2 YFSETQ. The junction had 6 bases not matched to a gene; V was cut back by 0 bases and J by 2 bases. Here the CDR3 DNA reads TGCGCCAGCAGCTTGGTTTCAGGGGGTAACACAGATACGCAGTATTTT. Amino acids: CASSLVSGGNTDTQYF.

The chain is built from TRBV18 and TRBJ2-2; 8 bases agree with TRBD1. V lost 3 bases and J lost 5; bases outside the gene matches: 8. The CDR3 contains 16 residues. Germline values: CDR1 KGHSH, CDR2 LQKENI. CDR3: CASSPRTGSRTGELFF. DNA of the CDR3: TGTGCCAGCTCACCCCGGACAGGGTCACGGACCGGGGAGCTGTTTTTT. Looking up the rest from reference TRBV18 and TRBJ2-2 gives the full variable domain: NAGVMQNPRHLVRRRGQEARLRCSPMKGHSHVYWYRQLPEEGLKFMVYLQKENIIDESGMPKERFSAEFPKEGPSILRIQQVVRGDSAAYFCASSPRTGSRTGELFFGEGSRLTVL.

CDR3 amino acids: CASSPWTGITDTQYF. In DNA form, the CDR3 reads TGCGCCAGCAGCCCATGGACAGGGATAACAGATACGCAGTATTTT. This chain links TRBV5-1 with TRBJ2-3, with TRBD1 identical over 8 bases. V lost 4 bases and J lost 3; bases outside the gene matches: 7. This CDR3 has 15 amino acids. Germline values: CDR1 SGHRS, CDR2 YFSETQ.

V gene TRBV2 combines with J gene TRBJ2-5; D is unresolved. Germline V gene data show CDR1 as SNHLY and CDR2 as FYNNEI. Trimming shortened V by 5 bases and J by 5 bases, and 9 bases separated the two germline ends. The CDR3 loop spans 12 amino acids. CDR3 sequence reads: CASSLPLETQYF. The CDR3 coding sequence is TGTGCCAGCAGTCTACCTCTCGAGACCCAGTACTTC.

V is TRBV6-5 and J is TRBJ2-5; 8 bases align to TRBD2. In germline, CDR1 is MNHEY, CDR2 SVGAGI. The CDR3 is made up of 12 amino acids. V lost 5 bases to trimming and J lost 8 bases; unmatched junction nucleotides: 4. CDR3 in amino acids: CASSIGGETQYF. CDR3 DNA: TGTGCCAGCAGTATCGGGGGGGAAACCCAGTACTTC.

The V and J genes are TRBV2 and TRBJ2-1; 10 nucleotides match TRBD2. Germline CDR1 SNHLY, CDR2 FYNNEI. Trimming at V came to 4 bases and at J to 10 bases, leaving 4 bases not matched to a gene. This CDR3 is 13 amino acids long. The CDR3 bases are TGTGCCAGCAGTGTTGAGACTAGCGGGGAGCAGTTCTTC. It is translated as CASSVETSGEQFF.

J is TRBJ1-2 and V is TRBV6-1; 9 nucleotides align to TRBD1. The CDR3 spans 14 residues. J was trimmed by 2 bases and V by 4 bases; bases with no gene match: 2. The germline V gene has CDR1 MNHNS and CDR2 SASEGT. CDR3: CASSAGTGNYGYTF. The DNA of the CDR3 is TGTGCCAGCAGTGCCGGGACAGGGAACTATGGCTACACCTTC.

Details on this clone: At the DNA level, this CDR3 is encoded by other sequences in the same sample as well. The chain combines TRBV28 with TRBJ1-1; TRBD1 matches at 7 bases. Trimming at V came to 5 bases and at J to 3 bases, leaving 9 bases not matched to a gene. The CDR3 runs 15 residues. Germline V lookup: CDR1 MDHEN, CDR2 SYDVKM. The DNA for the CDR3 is TGTGCCAGCAGTCCATTGACAGGGTTGGACACTGAAGCTTTCTTT. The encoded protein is CASSPLTGLDTEAFF.

CDR3 sequence (DNA): TGTGCCAGCAGCCCAGGGGCTAGCGGGACTAATGAGCAGTTCTTC. It codes for CASSPGASGTNEQFF. The chain links TRBV7-3 to TRBJ2-1; 9 bases are a match to TRBD2. Losses at the gene ends were 5 bases for V and 7 bases for J; bases not matched to a gene: 9. The germline V gene encodes CDR1 SGHTA and CDR2 FQGTGA. This CDR3 spans 15 amino acids.

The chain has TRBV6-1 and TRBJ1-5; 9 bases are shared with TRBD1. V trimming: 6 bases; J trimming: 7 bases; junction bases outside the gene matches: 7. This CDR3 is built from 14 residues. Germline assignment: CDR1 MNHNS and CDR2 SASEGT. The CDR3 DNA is TGTGCCAGCAGGCCCGGGACAGGGCGACAGCCCCAGCATTTT. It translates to CASRPGTGRQPQHF.

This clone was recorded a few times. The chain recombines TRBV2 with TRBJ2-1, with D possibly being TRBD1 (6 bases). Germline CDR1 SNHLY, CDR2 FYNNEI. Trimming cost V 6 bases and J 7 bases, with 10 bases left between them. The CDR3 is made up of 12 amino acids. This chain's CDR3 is CASRQGSNEQFF. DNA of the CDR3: TGTGCCAGCAGACAGGGTAGTAATGAGCAGTTCTTC. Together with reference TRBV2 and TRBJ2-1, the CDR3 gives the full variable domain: EPEVTQTPSHQVTQMGQEVILRCVPISNHLYFYWYRQILGQKVEFLVSFYNNEISEKSEIFDDQFSVERPDGSNFTLKIRSTKLEDSAMYFCASRQGSNEQFFGPGTRLTVL.

CDR3 sequence (DNA): TGTGCCAGTAGTATTTCGGTAGCGGGTACAGATACGCAGTATTTT. Protein product: CASSISVAGTDTQYF. The chain is built from TRBV19 and TRBJ2-3; 7 bases are shared with TRBD2. The length of the CDR3 is 15 residues. The ends lost 3 bases at V and 3 bases at J; junction bases unmatched: 6. Germline CDR1 and CDR2: LNHDA and SQIVND (reference sequence).

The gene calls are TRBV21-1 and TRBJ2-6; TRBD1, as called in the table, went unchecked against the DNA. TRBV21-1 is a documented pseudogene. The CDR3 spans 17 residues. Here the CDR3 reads CASSIRQAPSGANVLTF. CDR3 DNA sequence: TGTGCCAGCAGCATTCGACAGGCCCCCTCTGGGGCCAACGTCCTGACTTTC.

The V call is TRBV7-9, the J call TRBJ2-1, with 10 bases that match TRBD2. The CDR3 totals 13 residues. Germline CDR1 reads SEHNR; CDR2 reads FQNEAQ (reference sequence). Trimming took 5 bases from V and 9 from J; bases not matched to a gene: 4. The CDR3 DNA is TGTGCCAGCAGCATTAGCGGGGGGAGTGAGCAGTTCTTC. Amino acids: CASSISGGSEQFF. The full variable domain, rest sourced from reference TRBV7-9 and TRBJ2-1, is DTGVSQNPRHKITKRGQNVTFRCDPISEHNRLYWYRQTLGQGPEFLTYFQNEAQLEKSRLLSDRFSAERPKGSFSTLEIQRTEQGDSAMYLCASSISGGSEQFFGPGTRLTVL.

CDR3 region: CASSLDWGAGGGTDTQYF. The CDR3 nucleotides read TGTGCCAGCAGCTTGGATTGGGGAGCGGGGGGCGGCACAGATACGCAGTATTTT. The genes are TRBV5-6 and TRBJ2-3; 9 bases fit TRBD2. V lost 0 bases and J lost 1; bases outside the gene matches: 9. The CDR3 sequence is 18 residues long. CDR1 and CDR2 (germline): SGHDT, YYEEEE.

The CDR3 spells CASRVTGENQPQHF. The CDR3 DNA sequence: TGCGCCAGCAGGGTAACAGGGGAAAATCAGCCCCAGCATTTT. The chain is built from TRBV10-2 and TRBJ1-5; 7 nucleotides agree with TRBD1. CDR1 and CDR2 from the germline V gene are WSHSY and SAAADI. Trimming at V came to 6 bases and at J to 4 bases, leaving 6 bases not matched to a gene. This CDR3 has 14 residues.